What follows are 27 T cell receptor beta chains derived from one specimen sequenced in a study of cytomegalovirus exposure and HLA in healthy donors. Researchers ran the PCR with 60 Vbeta and 13 Jbeta primers. Sequencing used immunoSEQ multiplex PCR; TCRdb keeps in-frame clones, though not all of them. The sample shows about 93,000 clones, about 79% of them seen only once. Sequencing was performed on PBMCs. These receptors were collected from a man over 45 in good health and CMV-seronegative.

This chain uses TRBV28 with TRBJ1-2; D is perhaps TRBD1 (5 bases). The germline V and J ends were trimmed by 5 bases and 4 bases, with 17 bases remaining between them. In germline, CDR1 is MDHEN, CDR2 SYDVKM. This CDR3 comprises 15 residues. CDR3 residues: CASSAAGGDGYGYTF. CDR3 DNA sequence: TGTGCCAGCAGTGCCGCGGGGGGAGATGGCTATGGCTACACCTTC.

The J gene is TRBJ1-1, the V gene TRBV28; D is perhaps TRBD1 (6 bases). The CDR3 covers 14 residues. V was clipped by 1 base and J by 11 bases, with 17 bases between them. Germline CDR1 MDHEN, CDR2 SYDVKM. In DNA form, the CDR3 reads TGTGCCAGCAGTTTATTCACCGCAGGGGTAGGCGCTTTCTTT. Its translation: CASSLFTAGVGAFF.

DNA for the CDR3: TGTGCCAGCTCACCACGACAGGGGACCTACGAGCAGTACTTC. Its protein product is CASSPRQGTYEQYF. The chain recombines TRBV18 with TRBJ2-7; TRBD1 agrees at 8 bases. Germline-derived CDR1 and CDR2 are KGHSH and LQKENI. Germline trimming cut 1 base from V and 2 bases from J; bases unmatched to any gene: 1. This CDR3 region has 14 residues. Full variable domain (remainder filled in from reference TRBV18 and TRBJ2-7): NAGVMQNPRHLVRRRGQEARLRCSPMKGHSHVYWYRQLPEEGLKFMVYLQKENIIDESGMPKERFSAEFPKEGPSILRIQQVVRGDSAAYFCASSPRQGTYEQYFGPGTRLTVT.

J is TRBJ2-3 and V is TRBV7-2, with a tentative D call TRBD2 (6 bases). CDR1 is SGHTA and CDR2 is FQGNSA in the germline V gene. V lost 5 bases and J lost 1, with 16 bases in between. CDR3 length equals 16 residues. In DNA, the CDR3 is TGTGCCAGCAGCCCCAACCGGGACTGGCGCACAGATACGCAGTATTTT. The encoded protein is CASSPNRDWRTDTQYF.

The CDR3 loop is CASSFSRGMNTEAFF. The CDR3 DNA reads TGTGCCAGCAGCTTTTCGAGGGGGATGAACACTGAAGCTTTCTTT. This chain uses TRBV11-2 with TRBJ1-1; TRBD1 might be the D (6 bases). The CDR3 covers 15 residues. Between the trimmed V and J ends, which lost 3 bases and 0 bases, there was a span of 11 bases. CDR1 is SGHAT, CDR2 FQNNGV, per germline. The full variable domain, completed using reference TRBV11-2 and TRBJ1-1, is EAGVAQSPRYKIIEKRQSVAFWCNPISGHATLYWYQQILGQGPKLLIQFQNNGVVDDSQLPKDRFSAERLKGVDSTLKIQPAKLEDSAVYLCASSFSRGMNTEAFFGQGTRLTVV.

This chain joins TRBV7-3 and TRBJ1-2; the D gene is possibly TRBD1 (6 bases). The CDR3 runs 16 residues. Germline-derived CDR1 and CDR2 are SGHTA and FQGTGA. Trimming stripped 3 bases from V and 5 bases from J, with 19 bases between. This CDR3 reads CASSLDLTDRIYGYTF. Here the CDR3 DNA reads TGTGCCAGCAGCTTGGACCTGACGGACAGAATTTATGGCTACACCTTC.

The chain links TRBV18 to TRBJ1-1, with D tentatively TRBD1 (6 bases). Trimming removed 3 bases from V and 1 base from J, with 9 bases in between. There are 14 residues in the CDR3. Germline CDR1 and CDR2: KGHSH and LQKENI. The CDR3: CASSPQGSNTEAFF. In nucleotides, the CDR3 is TGTGCCAGCTCACCCCAGGGGTCGAACACTGAAGCTTTCTTT. The variable domain in full, with the rest retrieved from reference TRBV18 and TRBJ1-1, is NAGVMQNPRHLVRRRGQEARLRCSPMKGHSHVYWYRQLPEEGLKFMVYLQKENIIDESGMPKERFSAEFPKEGPSILRIQQVVRGDSAAYFCASSPQGSNTEAFFGQGTRLTVV.

The chain carries TRBV28 and TRBJ1-2, with D unclear. CDR1 is MDHEN, CDR2 SYDVKM, per germline. V was cut by 2 bases and J by 5 bases, with 18 bases left in between. The CDR3 contains 16 residues. This CDR3 reads CASSLNPTDYLYGYTF. The CDR3 region has the DNA TGTGCCAGCAGTTTAAATCCGACGGACTACCTATATGGCTACACCTTC.

J is TRBJ2-7 and V is TRBV6-5, with D maybe TRBD1 (5 bases). V was shortened by 6 bases and J by 7 bases, with 16 bases between the two germline ends. Germline V gene sequence: CDR1 MNHEY, CDR2 SVGAGI. The CDR3 sequence is 13 residues long. The CDR3 loop is CASSQRQGREQYF. CDR3 sequence (DNA): TGTGCCAGCAGCCAACGTCAGGGCCGGGAGCAGTACTTC.

This clone was counted a few times. The chain recombines TRBV5-1 with TRBJ1-1; D possibly corresponds to TRBD1 (6 bases). The CDR3 loop spans 14 amino acids. V shed 4 bases and J shed 5 bases, with 15 bases lying between them. Germline V gives CDR1 SGHRS, CDR2 YFSETQ. CDR3 in DNA: TGCGCCAGCAGCACCTCAGGGGCTGGAACTGAAGCTTTCTTT. Protein sequence: CASSTSGAGTEAFF.

This chain links TRBV5-1 with TRBJ1-4; 10 bases line up with TRBD1. This CDR3 is 16 amino acids long. Germline V gene sequence: CDR1 SGHRS, CDR2 YFSETQ. Germline trimming cut 4 bases from V and 7 bases from J; bases unmatched to any gene: 10. CDR3 sequence (DNA): TGCGCCAGCAGCCCTAGAACGACAGGGGGCGGTGAAAAACTGTTTTTT. This encodes CASSPRTTGGGEKLFF.

The rearrangement links TRBV16 to TRBJ1-5; D remains unclear. V lost 4 bases, J lost 3 bases, and 7 bases lay in between. This CDR3 spans 13 amino acids. Germline V CDR1 and CDR2: KGHSY, FQNENV. The CDR3 reads CASSPDYNQPQHF. Written as DNA, the CDR3 is TGTGCCAGCAGCCCGGACTACAATCAGCCCCAGCATTTT.

The chain carries TRBV28 and TRBJ2-7; 11 bases are shared with TRBD1. The germline gives CDR1 MDHEN, CDR2 SYDVKM. CDR3 length equals 16 residues. The J segment lost 3 bases and the V segment lost 5 bases, leaving 9 bases of the junction unmatched. CDR3 DNA: TGTGCCAGCAGTCCTGCGGTCGGGACAGGGGGCTACGAGCAGTACTTC. This sequence encodes CASSPAVGTGGYEQYF.

The chain joins TRBV19 to TRBJ1-2; 12 positions agree with TRBD1. The CDR3 length is 15 residues. Looked up from germline, CDR1 is LNHDA and CDR2 is SQIVND (reference sequence). With 9 bases clipped from V and 7 bases from J, the junction kept 12 bases outside the gene matches. The CDR3 loop reads CASQSGTGGASGYTF. The CDR3 DNA reads as TGTGCCAGCCAAAGCGGGACAGGGGGCGCGAGTGGCTACACCTTC.

V is TRBV25-1 and J is TRBJ1-1; TRBD1 matches at 7 bases. CDR1 is MGHDK, CDR2 SYGVNS, per germline. Trimming removed 6 bases from V and 1 base from J; junction bases left unmatched: 5. The CDR3 is 14 residues long. CDR3 protein: CASSRQGQNTEAFF. CDR3 sequence (DNA): TGTGCCAGCAGCCGACAGGGCCAGAACACTGAAGCTTTCTTT.

The gene calls are TRBV6-5 and TRBJ1-5, with TRBD1 identical over 7 bases. There are 13 residues in the CDR3. The germline V gene encodes CDR1 MNHEY and CDR2 SVGAGI. With V trimmed by 0 bases and J by 13 bases, 6 bases remained unmatched. The CDR3 DNA reads as TGTGCCAGCAGTTACTCCAGGACAGGCCAACAGCATTTT. It encodes CASSYSRTGQQHF.

This clone was picked up a small number of times. V is TRBV7-9 and J is TRBJ2-3, with a possible D match to TRBD1 (6 bases). Per germline, CDR1 SEHNR and CDR2 FQNEAQ (reference sequence). V lost 1 base, J lost 6 bases, and 11 bases lay in between. There are 14 residues in the CDR3. The CDR3 nucleotides read TGTGCCAGCAGCTTAGTACAGGGTTTGGATACGCAGTATTTT. It codes for CASSLVQGLDTQYF.

This clone was picked up a small number of times. This rearrangement joins TRBV7-8 to TRBJ1-1, with TRBD1 matching 8 bases. CDR1 SGHVS and CDR2 FQNEAQ come from the germline V gene. The CDR3 runs 15 residues. Unmatched junction bases numbered 9, after V lost 4 bases and J lost 5 bases. The DNA for the CDR3 is TGTGCCAGCAGCTGGGACAGGCCTCAGGAGACTGAAGCTTTCTTT. Its translation: CASSWDRPQETEAFF.

J is TRBJ1-2 and V is TRBV12-2; TRBD1 is the table's D call and was not checked against the DNA. TRBV12-2 is flagged as a pseudogene. This CDR3 is built from 14 residues. As DNA, the CDR3 is TGTGCAAGTCGCTTAGACCACAGGGGTTATGGCTACACCTTC. Protein: CASRLDHRGYGYTF.

This rearrangement joins TRBV6-5 to TRBJ1-4, with D hard to call. Germline V lookup: CDR1 MNHEY, CDR2 SVGAGI. This CDR3 spans 13 amino acids. Trimming removed 8 bases at V and 0 bases at J, with 7 bases between. This CDR3 reads CASGETTNEKLFF. The CDR3 DNA reads TGTGCCAGCGGAGAGACAACTAATGAAAAACTGTTTTTT.

This clone has a single count. The chain carries TRBV6-5 and TRBJ1-5, with D unclear. V lost 5 bases, J lost 0 bases, and 8 bases lay in between. CDR1 is MNHEY and CDR2 is SVGAGI in the germline V gene. There are 14 residues in the CDR3. The CDR3 sequence is CASSATHSNQPQHF. The CDR3, as DNA: TGTGCCAGCAGTGCGACTCATAGCAATCAGCCCCAGCATTTT.

The chain couples TRBV4-3 to TRBJ2-3; TRBD2 is a possible D gene (6 bases). The V end lost 0 bases, the J end lost 4 bases, and 20 bases lay between the germline ends. Germline values: CDR1 LGHNA, CDR2 YSLEER. CDR3 size: 18 residues. The CDR3 DNA reads as TGCGCCAGCAGCCAAGAGTGGATGACTAGACTTGGCGCAGATACGCAGTATTTT. Protein sequence: CASSQEWMTRLGADTQYF.

CDR3 coding DNA: TGCAGCGCGCACAGGGGGCTTTGGGATGAGCAGTTCTTC. Residues: CSAHRGLWDEQFF. This sequence joins TRBV29-1 and TRBJ2-1; 9 positions agree with TRBD1. Germline CDR1 reads SQVTM; CDR2 reads ANQGSEA. Unmatched junction bases numbered 9, after V lost 7 bases and J lost 8 bases. The CDR3 consists of 13 residues.

This chain connects TRBV28 to TRBJ2-7, with a weak D call TRBD1 (6 bases). V dropped 4 bases and J dropped 3 bases, with 10 bases sitting between them. The germline V gene encodes CDR1 MDHEN and CDR2 SYDVKM. The CDR3 runs 13 residues. CDR3 coding DNA: TGTGCCAGCAGTTACAGGGAATACTACGAGCAGTACTTC. This sequence encodes CASSYREYYEQYF.

The CDR3 region is CASSTTSGSRGEQFF. The CDR3 nucleotides read TGTGCCAGTAGTACTACTAGCGGGAGTCGGGGTGAGCAGTTCTTC. The rearrangement links TRBV19 to TRBJ2-1; TRBD2 matches 11 bases. Germline-derived CDR1 and CDR2 are LNHDA and SQIVND (reference sequence). V was clipped by 4 bases and J by 9 bases; unmatched bases: 8. This CDR3 is built from 15 residues. The complete variable domain, with remaining parts taken from reference TRBV19 and TRBJ2-1, reads DGGITQSPKYLFRKEGQNVTLSCEQNLNHDAMYWYRQDPGQGLRLIYYSQIVNDFQKGDIAEGYSVSREKKESFPLTVTSAQKNPTAFYLCASSTTSGSRGEQFFGPGTRLTVL.

J is TRBJ1-2 and V is TRBV7-6; D might be TRBD1 (6 bases). Germline assignment: CDR1 SGHVS and CDR2 FNYEAQ. Trimming took off 9 bases at V and 5 bases at J, with 13 bases between the two ends. There are 12 residues in the CDR3. For the CDR3, the DNA is TGTGCCAGGGGTAAGGGGGTATATGGCTACACCTTC. Residues: CARGKGVYGYTF.

The rearrangement joins TRBV4-2 to TRBJ2-3; TRBD2 agrees at 10 bases. This CDR3 spans 17 amino acids. The ends lost 1 base at V and 5 bases at J; junction bases unmatched: 9. Germline lookup yields CDR1 LGHNA and CDR2 YNFKEQ. The CDR3 reads CASSQVGAGGPIDTQYF. Written as DNA, the CDR3 is TGTGCCAGCAGCCAAGTAGGAGCGGGAGGGCCAATAGATACGCAGTATTTT.